Sequencing of this T cell receptor (beta chain) was carried out in a study of beta chain features in type 1 diabetes. Across the whole study: The study found patients and healthy donors alike in age, gender and cell yields. Overall study findings and caveats: In the patient group, naive, central memory and Treg TCRB repertoires seemed more alike than in the healthy donor group. Researchers cautioned that cDNA sequencing could over-represent cells with high TCR expression.

Trimming cost V 0 bases and J 4 bases, with 18 bases left between them. Germline V CDR1 and CDR2: LGHNA, YNFKEQ. The CDR3 consists of 17 residues. The study reverse transcribed the entire isolated RNA, so it sequenced expressed TCRB transcripts. Data came from immunoSEQ multiplex PCR; TCRdb stores just in-frame clones and leaves some out. The sample includes fewer than 350,000 clones, 15% to 20% of them seen just once. Points on this clone: What it recognizes is unknown.

Each donor gave one heparinised blood draw averaging about 110 mL. Sequencing used naive CD4+ T cells from blood. The origin of this receptor is a woman aged 18 to 35 in good health. The gene calls are TRBV4-2 and TRBJ1-2; D is possibly TRBD1 (6 bases). The chain's CDR3 is CASSQEAYGGASYGYTF. The CDR3 DNA reads TGTGCCAGCAGCCAAGAGGCTTATGGGGGGGCGAGCTATGGCTACACCTTC.